This TCR beta chain was identified during a study of cytomegalovirus exposure and HLA in healthy donors. Study as a whole: Within the Caucasian-associated ancestry cluster were 81% of the approximately 400 genotyped donors.

Study findings and constraints: Generally TCR sequences proved uncommon, though certain public TCRs appeared in numerous donors. Diagnosis of cytomegalovirus status made by the classifier reportedly showed high specificity and sensitivity.

Germline CDR1 SGHDN, CDR2 FVKESK. Trimming left V 1 base short and J 4 bases short, with 7 bases between. This CDR3 contains 13 residues. The PCR had 60 Vbeta and 13 Jbeta primers. Method: immunoSEQ multiplex PCR; TCRdb's copy keeps in-frame clones and lacks some. Among 96,000 or so clones listed, roughly 74% were seen once. Note on this clone: Its cognate antigen is unknown.

Sequences were obtained from PBMCs. The origin of this receptor is a female donor in good health and CMV-seropositive. The rearrangement uses TRBV14 and TRBJ1-2; no definite D call. The CDR3: CASSQVESYGYTF. The DNA for the CDR3 is TGTGCCAGCAGCCAAGTGGAGAGCTATGGCTACACCTTC.